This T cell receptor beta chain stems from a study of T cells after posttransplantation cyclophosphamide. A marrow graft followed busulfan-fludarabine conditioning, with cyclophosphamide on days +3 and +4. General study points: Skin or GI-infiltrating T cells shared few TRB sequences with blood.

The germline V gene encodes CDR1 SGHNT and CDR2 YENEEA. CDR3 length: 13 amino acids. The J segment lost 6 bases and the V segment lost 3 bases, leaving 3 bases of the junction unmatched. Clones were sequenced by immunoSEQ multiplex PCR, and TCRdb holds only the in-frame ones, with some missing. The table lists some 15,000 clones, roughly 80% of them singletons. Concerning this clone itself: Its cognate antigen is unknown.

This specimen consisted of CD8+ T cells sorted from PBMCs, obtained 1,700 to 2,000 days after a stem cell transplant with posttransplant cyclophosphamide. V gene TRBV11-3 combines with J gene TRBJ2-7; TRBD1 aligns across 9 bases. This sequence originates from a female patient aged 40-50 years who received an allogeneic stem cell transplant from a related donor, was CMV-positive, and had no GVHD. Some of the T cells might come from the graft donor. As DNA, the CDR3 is TGTGCCAGCAGCTTCGGGACAGGGCTCGAGCAGTACTTC. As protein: CASSFGTGLEQYF.